This T cell receptor beta chain was sequenced during a study of T cell changes during pregnancy in multiple sclerosis. TCRdb's copy holds only in-frame clones and misses some; the assay was immunoSEQ multiplex PCR. This sample has tens of thousands of clones, with over 85% found just once. Per germline, CDR1 WNHNN and CDR2 SYGVQD (reference sequence). CDR3 size: 15 residues. With V trimmed by 5 bases and J by 1 base, 2 bases remained unmatched. This clone appeared a single time. Sequenced here: peripheral blood, sampled in the first trimester of pregnancy. V usage is TRBV10-1 and J usage is TRBJ2-1; TRBD1 matches at 10 bases. The receptor's source is a female donor with multiple sclerosis, enrolled in a pregnancy study. The CDR3 bases are TGCGCCAGCAGTAAGGGACAGGGGTCCTACAATGAGCAGTTCTTC. The encoded protein is CASSKGQGSYNEQFF.